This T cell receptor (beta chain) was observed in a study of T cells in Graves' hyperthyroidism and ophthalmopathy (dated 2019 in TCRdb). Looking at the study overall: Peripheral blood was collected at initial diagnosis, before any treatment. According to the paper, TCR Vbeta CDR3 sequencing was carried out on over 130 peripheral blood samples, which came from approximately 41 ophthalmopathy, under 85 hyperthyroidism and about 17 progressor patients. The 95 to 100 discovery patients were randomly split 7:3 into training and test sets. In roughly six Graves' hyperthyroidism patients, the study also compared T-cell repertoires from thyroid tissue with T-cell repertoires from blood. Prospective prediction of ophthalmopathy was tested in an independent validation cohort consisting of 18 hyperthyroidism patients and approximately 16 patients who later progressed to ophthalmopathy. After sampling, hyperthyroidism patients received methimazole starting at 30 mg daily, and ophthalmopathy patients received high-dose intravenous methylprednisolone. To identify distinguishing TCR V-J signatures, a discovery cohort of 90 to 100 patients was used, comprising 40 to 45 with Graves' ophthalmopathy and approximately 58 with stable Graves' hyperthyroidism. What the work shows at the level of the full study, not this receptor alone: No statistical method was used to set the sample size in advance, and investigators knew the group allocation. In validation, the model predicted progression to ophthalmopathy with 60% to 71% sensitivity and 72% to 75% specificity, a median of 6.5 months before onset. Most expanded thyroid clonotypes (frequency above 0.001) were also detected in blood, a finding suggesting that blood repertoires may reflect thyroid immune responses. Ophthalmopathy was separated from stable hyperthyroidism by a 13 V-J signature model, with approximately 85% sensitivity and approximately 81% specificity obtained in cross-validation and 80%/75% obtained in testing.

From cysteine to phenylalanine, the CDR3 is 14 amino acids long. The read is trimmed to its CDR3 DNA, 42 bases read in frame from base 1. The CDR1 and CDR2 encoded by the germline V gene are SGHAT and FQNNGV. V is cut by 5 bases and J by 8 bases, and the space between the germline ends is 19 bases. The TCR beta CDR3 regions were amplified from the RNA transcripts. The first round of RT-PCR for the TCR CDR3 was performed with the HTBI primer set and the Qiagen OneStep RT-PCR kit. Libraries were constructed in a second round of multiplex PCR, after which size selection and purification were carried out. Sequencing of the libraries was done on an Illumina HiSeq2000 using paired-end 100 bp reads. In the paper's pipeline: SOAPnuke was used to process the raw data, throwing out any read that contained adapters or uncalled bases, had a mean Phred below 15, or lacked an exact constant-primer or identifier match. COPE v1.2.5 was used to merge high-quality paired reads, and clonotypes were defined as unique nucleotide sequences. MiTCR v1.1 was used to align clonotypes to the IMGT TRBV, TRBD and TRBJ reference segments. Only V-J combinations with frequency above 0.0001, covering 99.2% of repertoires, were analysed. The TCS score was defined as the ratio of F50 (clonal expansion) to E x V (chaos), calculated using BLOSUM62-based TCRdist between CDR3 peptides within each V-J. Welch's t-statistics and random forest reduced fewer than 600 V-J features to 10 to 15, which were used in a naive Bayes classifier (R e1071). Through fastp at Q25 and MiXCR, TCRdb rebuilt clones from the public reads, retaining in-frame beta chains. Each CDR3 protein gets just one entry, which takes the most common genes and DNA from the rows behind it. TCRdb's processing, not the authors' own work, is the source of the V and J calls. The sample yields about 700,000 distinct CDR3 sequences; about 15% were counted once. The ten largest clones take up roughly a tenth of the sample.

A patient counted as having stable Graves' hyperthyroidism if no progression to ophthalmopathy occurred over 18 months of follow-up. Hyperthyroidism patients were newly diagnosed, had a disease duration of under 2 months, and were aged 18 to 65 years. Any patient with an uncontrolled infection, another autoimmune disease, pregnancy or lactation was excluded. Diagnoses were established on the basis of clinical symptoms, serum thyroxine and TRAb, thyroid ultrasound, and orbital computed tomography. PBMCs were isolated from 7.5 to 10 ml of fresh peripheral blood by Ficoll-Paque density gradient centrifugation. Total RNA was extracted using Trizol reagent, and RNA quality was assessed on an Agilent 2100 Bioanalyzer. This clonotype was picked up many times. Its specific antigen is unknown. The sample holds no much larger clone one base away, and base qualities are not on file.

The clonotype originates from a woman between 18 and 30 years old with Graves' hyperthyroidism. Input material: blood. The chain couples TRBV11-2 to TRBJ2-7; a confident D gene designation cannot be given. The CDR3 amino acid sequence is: CASSPNPGARKQYF. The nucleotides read TGTGCCAGCAGCCCAAACCCGGGCGCTAGGAAGCAGTACTTC.